The clone carrying this T cell receptor beta chain was observed a single time. Assay used: immunoSEQ multiplex PCR; TCRdb lists only in-frame clones, some missing. The table lists 40,000 to 50,000 clones, 86% of them singletons. There are 19 residues in the CDR3. These data belong to a study of blood T cell repertoires in COVID-19. Study information: Acute-phase and convalescent COVID-19 samples originated in the United States, Italy and Spain. In each case, the material was cDNA or gDNA derived from T cells, B-cell-depleted T cells, or PBMCs.

The clonotype originates from a man aged 35 to 55 with active COVID-19. This chain connects TRBV21-1 to TRBJ2-1; TRBD2, the table's D call, lacks a check against the DNA. TRBV21-1 is tagged as a pseudogene. Sequencing was performed on peripheral blood. CDR3 sequence reads: CASSSPNRTSGPKYNEQFF. The CDR3 nucleotides read TGTGCCAGCAGCTCCCCTAATAGGACTAGCGGGCCCAAATACAATGAGCAGTTCTTC.